Reported below is one TCR beta chain. The record originates from a study of blood T cell repertoires in COVID-19. Turning to the study itself: The analysed material was cDNA or gDNA that came from T cells, B-cell-depleted T cells, or PBMCs.

Authors' processing steps: Amplification from reference gene primers served as the basis for estimated nucleated cell counts. The data were produced by immunoSEQ multiplex PCR, yet TCRdb's version contains in-frame clones alone and is incomplete. Clone size and V and J calls were adopted from that table, with D and trimming inferred from the DNA. Seen here are about 190,000 clones, 88% observed once, and the top ten hold 4%. The germline V gene encodes CDR1 LGHDT and CDR2 YNNKEL (reference sequence). The CDR3 spans 12 residues. J gave up 1 base and V 9 bases, and 2 bases lay outside the gene matches.

This rearrangement joins TRBV3-1 (or the pseudogene TRBV3-2) to TRBJ1-1; 7 bases are shared with TRBD1. Sequenced input: peripheral blood. This sequence originates from a woman in her twenties or thirties with acute or convalescent COVID-19. The CDR3 region is CARGTANTEAFF. CDR3 nucleotides: TGTGCCAGGGGGACAGCGAACACTGAAGCTTTCTTT.